This TCR beta chain was retrieved from a study of cytomegalovirus exposure and HLA in healthy donors. Study overall: Genotyping showed 81% of some 400 donors falling in the Caucasian-associated ancestry cluster.

The CDR3 has 15 amino acids. Germline CDR1 SGHNT, CDR2 YENEEA. Trimming left V 0 bases short and J 7 bases short, with 15 bases between. 13 Jbeta primers and 60 Vbeta primers were used for the PCR. The method was immunoSEQ multiplex PCR; TCRdb's version includes in-frame clones alone and lacks a portion of them. The sample contains 95,000 to 110,000 clones, 82% of which appear only once. The TCR comes from a man aged 30 to 39 in good health and CMV-seropositive. The rearrangement links TRBV11-3 to TRBJ1-2; a weak D match, TRBD1 (6 bases). The sequencing sample was made of PBMCs. In nucleotides, the CDR3 is TGTGCCAGCAGCTTAGATACCAGGGGTTGGAGTGGCTACACCTTC. Protein product: CASSLDTRGWSGYTF.